A selection of T cell receptor beta chains follows, all from one sample in a study of vaccination effects on CD4 cells after COVID-19. For these receptors, no antigen is known. TCRdb's copy holds only in-frame clones and misses some; the assay was immunoSEQ multiplex PCR. This table holds around 47,000 clones, 72% found once. The specimen was CD4+ T cells from PBMCs cultured without peptide, collected after COVID-19 vaccination. The receptors were sampled from a human donor who received a COVID-19 vaccine. The conserved cysteine and the conserved F or W are not part of the CDR3 here. The size entry is marked missing in some rows and otherwise reads once, few, many or a size class.

clone_size: NA; v_call: TRBV6-4; cdr3_aa: ASTLGQGAYGNYGYT
clone_size: NA; v_call: TRBV18; cdr3_aa: ASSPQQGAYEQY
clone_size: NA; v_call: TRBV18; cdr3_aa: ASSPQGRNYGYT
clone_size: NA; v_call: TRBV10-3; cdr3_aa: AISVGGTNTDTQY
clone_size: NA; v_call: TRBV6-5; cdr3_aa: ASQGGAGELF
clone_size: NA; v_call: TRBV9; cdr3_aa: ASSVTGQGLYTDTQY
clone_size: NA; v_call: TRBV30; cdr3_aa: AWSVLAGGLSYNEQF
clone_size: few; v_call: TRBV13; cdr3_aa: ASSGRGTYQDSPLH
clone_size: few; v_call: TRBV4-1; cdr3_aa: ASSQVQGDGYT
clone_size: few; v_call: TRBV10-3; cdr3_aa: ATKGRENYEQY
clone_size: NA; v_call: TRBV5-8; cdr3_aa: ASSTWTGLNEKLF
clone_size: once; v_call: TRBV30; cdr3_aa: AWIRGESYGYT
clone_size: NA; v_call: TRBV6-4; cdr3_aa: ASSEIPTDTQY
clone_size: NA; v_call: TRBV11-2; cdr3_aa: ASSLGVNYGYT
clone_size: NA; v_call: TRBV4-1; cdr3_aa: ASSQVAGVETQY
clone_size: NA; v_call: TRBV28; cdr3_aa: ASSFPVGGGYT
clone_size: NA; v_call: TRBV19; cdr3_aa: ASSSLTGYSNQPQH
clone_size: NA; v_call: TRBV10-2; cdr3_aa: ASSERAGASYGYT
clone_size: NA; v_call: TRBV2; cdr3_aa: ASSEASGGPYEQY
clone_size: NA; v_call: TRBV27; cdr3_aa: ASSFTRDGGRYGYT
clone_size: few; v_call: TRBV30; cdr3_aa: AWSGQNYGYT
clone_size: NA; v_call: TRBV19; cdr3_aa: ASSIRGVYSNQPQH
clone_size: NA; v_call: TRBV6-4; cdr3_aa: ASSEIGSGSYNEQF
clone_size: few; v_call: TRBV6-5; cdr3_aa: ASSLGQGVRQPQH
clone_size: once; v_call: TRBV29-1; cdr3_aa: SVERPRTSGSSYEQY
clone_size: NA; v_call: TRBV6-5; cdr3_aa: ASSYMREQF
clone_size: NA; v_call: TRBV27; cdr3_aa: ASNRPGRTEQF
clone_size: once; v_call: TRBV12-3/TRBV12-4; cdr3_aa: ASSETAREQY
clone_size: NA; v_call: TRBV6-5; cdr3_aa: ASSYEGVETEAF
clone_size: NA; v_call: TRBV2; cdr3_aa: ASKGQETQY
clone_size: NA; v_call: TRBV5-8; cdr3_aa: ASSLAGELF
clone_size: NA; v_call: TRBV7-9; cdr3_aa: ASSVRAGRRLTRETQY
clone_size: NA; v_call: TRBV7-8; cdr3_aa: ASSFETGDSSGYT
clone_size: few; v_call: TRBV18; cdr3_aa: ASSGGSSDNEQF
clone_size: NA; v_call: TRBV6-5; cdr3_aa: ASSYDVDYEQY
clone_size: NA; v_call: TRBV6-5; cdr3_aa: ASSPETGNTIY
clone_size: NA; v_call: TRBV9; cdr3_aa: ASSTSAGTVNEQF
clone_size: NA; v_call: TRBV5-1; cdr3_aa: ASTPGLAMGEQF
clone_size: once; v_call: TRBV5-6; cdr3_aa: ASSPRDASGYT
clone_size: NA; v_call: TRBV29-1; cdr3_aa: SERMQGVDTDTQY